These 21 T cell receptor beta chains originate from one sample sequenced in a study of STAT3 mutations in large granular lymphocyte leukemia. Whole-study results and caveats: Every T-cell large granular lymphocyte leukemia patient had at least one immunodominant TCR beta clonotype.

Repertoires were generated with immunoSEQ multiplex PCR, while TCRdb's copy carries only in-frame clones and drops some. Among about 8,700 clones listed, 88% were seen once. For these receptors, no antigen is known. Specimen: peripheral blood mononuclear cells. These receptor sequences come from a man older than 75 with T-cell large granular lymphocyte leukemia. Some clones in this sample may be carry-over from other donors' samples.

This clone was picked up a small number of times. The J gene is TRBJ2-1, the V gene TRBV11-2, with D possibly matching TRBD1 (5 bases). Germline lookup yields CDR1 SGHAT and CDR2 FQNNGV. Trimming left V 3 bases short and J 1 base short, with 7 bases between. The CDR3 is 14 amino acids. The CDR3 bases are TGTGCCAGCAGCTTGGGGCTATCCTACAATGAGCAGTTCTTC. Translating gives CASSLGLSYNEQFF.

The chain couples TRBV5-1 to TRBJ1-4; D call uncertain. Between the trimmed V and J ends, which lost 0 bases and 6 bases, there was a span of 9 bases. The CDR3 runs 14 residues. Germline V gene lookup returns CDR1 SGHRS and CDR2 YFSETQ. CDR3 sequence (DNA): TGCGCCAGCAGCTTGGATGGGAGGGATGAAAAACTGTTTTTT. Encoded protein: CASSLDGRDEKLFF.

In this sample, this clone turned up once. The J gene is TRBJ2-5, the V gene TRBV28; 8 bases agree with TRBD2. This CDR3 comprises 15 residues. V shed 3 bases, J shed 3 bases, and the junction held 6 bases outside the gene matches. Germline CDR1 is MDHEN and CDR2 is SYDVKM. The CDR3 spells CASSFGGGREETQYF. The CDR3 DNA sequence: TGTGCCAGCAGTTTTGGCGGGGGGCGGGAAGAGACCCAGTACTTC.

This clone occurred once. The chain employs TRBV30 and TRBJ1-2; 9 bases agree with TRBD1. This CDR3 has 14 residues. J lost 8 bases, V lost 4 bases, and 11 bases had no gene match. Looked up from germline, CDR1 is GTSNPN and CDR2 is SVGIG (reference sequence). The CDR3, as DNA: TGTGCCTGGACACCTCCCTGGACAGGGGTGGGCTACACCTTC. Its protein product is CAWTPPWTGVGYTF. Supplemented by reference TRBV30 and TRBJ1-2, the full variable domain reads SQTIHQWPATLVQPVGSPLSLECTVEGTSNPNLYWYRQAAGRGLQLLFYSVGIGQISSEVPQNLSASRPQDRQFILSSKKLLLSDSGFYLCAWTPPWTGVGYTFGSGTRLTVV.

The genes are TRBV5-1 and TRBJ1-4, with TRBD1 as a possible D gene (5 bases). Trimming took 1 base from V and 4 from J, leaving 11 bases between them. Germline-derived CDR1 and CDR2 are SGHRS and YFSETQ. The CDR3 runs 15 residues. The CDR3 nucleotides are TGCGCCAGCAGCTTGTTGGGGACGGATAATGAAAAACTGTTTTTT. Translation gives CASSLLGTDNEKLFF.

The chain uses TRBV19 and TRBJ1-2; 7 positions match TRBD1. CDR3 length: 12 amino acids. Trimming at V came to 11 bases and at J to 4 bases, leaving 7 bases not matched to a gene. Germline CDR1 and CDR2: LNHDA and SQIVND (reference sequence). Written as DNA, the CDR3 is TGTGCCGGTACGACAGGGCTCTATGGCTACACCTTC. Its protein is CAGTTGLYGYTF. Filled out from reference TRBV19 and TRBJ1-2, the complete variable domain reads DGGITQSPKYLFRKEGQNVTLSCEQNLNHDAMYWYRQDPGQGLRLIYYSQIVNDFQKGDIAEGYSVSREKKESFPLTVTSAQKNPTAFYLCAGTTGLYGYTFGSGTRLTVV.

CDR3 amino acids: CASSPDGQGRYGYTF. The CDR3 bases are TGTGCCAGCTCACCGGACGGACAGGGGAGGTATGGCTACACCTTC. The chain carries TRBV18 and TRBJ1-2; 9 bases fit TRBD1. V was pared by 3 bases and J by 5 bases, with 7 bases of the junction left unmatched. CDR3 length equals 15 residues. Germline V CDR1 and CDR2: KGHSH, LQKENI.

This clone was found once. CDR3 nucleotide sequence: TGTGCCAGCAGTTACTCCGGGGCTAGCGCATCCTACGAGCAGTACTTC. Amino acid sequence: CASSYSGASASYEQYF. The genes are TRBV6-5 and TRBJ2-7; D is possibly TRBD2 (6 bases). CDR3 size: 16 residues. From germline, CDR1 is MNHEY and CDR2 SVGAGI. With 0 bases removed from V and 1 base from J, the gap between germline ends came to 13 bases.

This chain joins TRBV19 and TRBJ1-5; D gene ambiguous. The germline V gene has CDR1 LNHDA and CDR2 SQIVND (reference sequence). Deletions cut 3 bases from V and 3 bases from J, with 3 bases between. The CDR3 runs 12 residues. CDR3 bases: TGTGCCAGTAGTATCTCCAATCAGCCCCAGCATTTT. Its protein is CASSISNQPQHF.

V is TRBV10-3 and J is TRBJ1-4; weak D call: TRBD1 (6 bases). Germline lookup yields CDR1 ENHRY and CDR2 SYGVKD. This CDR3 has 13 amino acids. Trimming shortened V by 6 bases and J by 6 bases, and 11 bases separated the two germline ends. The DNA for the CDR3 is TGTGCCATCAGGGGGGGCGCGGATGAAAAACTGTTTTTT. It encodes CAIRGGADEKLFF.

The CDR3: CASSLGFYTEAFF. CDR3 bases: TGTGCCAGCAGCTTGGGGTTCTACACTGAAGCTTTCTTT. This chain uses TRBV5-6 with TRBJ1-1; D remains ambiguous. Germline CDR1 SGHDT, CDR2 YYEEEE. Trimming stripped 0 bases from V and 3 bases from J, with 6 bases between. CDR3 length equals 13 residues.

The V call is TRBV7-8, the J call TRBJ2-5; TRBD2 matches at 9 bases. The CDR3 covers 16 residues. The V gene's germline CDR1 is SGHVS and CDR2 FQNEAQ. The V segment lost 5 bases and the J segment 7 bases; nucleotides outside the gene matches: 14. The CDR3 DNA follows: TGTGCCAGCAGCCCTCCTGCAGCGGGGGGACGGGGGACCCAGTACTTC. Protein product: CASSPPAAGGRGTQYF.

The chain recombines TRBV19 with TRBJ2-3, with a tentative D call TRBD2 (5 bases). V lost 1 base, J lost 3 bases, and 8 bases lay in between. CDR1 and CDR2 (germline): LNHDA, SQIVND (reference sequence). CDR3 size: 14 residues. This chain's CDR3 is CASSIVTGTDTQYF. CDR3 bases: TGTGCCAGTAGTATAGTGACGGGGACAGATACGCAGTATTTT.

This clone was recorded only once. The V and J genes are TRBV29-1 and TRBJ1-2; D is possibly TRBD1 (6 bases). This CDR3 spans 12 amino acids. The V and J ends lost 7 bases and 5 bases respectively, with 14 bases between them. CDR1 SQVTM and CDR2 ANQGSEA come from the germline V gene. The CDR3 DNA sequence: TGCAGCGGCTACAGGGAGTATTATGGCTACACCTTC. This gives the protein CSGYREYYGYTF.

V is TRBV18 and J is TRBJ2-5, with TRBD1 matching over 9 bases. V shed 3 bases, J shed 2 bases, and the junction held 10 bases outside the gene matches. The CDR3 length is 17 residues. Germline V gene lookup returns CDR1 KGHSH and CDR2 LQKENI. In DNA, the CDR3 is TGTGCCAGCTCACCCTCGGGACAGGGTGGTACGCAAGAGACCCAGTACTTC. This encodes CASSPSGQGGTQETQYF. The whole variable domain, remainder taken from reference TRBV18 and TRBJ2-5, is NAGVMQNPRHLVRRRGQEARLRCSPMKGHSHVYWYRQLPEEGLKFMVYLQKENIIDESGMPKERFSAEFPKEGPSILRIQQVVRGDSAAYFCASSPSGQGGTQETQYFGPGTRLLVL.

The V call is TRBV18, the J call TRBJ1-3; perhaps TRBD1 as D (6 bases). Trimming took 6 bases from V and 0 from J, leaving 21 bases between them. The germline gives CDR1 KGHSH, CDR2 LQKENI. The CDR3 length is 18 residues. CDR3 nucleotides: TGTGCCAGCTCTCCCCAGGGGACCCAATCTCTCTCTGGAAACACCATATATTTT. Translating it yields CASSPQGTQSLSGNTIYF.

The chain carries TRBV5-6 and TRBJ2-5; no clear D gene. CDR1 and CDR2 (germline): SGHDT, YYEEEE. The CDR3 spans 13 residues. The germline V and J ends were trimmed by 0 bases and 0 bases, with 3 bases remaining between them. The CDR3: CASSLGDQETQYF. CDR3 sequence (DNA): TGTGCCAGCAGCTTGGGGGACCAAGAGACCCAGTACTTC.

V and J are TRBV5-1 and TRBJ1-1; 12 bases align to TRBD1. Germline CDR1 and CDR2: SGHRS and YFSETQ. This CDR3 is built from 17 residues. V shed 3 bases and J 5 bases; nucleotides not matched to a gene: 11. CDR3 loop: CASSSGTGGALGTEAFF. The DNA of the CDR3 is TGCGCCAGCAGCTCCGGGACAGGGGGCGCGTTGGGAACTGAAGCTTTCTTT.

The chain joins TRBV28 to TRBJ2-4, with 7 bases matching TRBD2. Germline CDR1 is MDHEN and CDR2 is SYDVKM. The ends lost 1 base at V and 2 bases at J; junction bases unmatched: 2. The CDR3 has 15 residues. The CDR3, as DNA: TGTGCCAGCAGTTTATTGGGAGGGTCCAAAAACATTCAGTACTTC. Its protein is CASSLLGGSKNIQYF.

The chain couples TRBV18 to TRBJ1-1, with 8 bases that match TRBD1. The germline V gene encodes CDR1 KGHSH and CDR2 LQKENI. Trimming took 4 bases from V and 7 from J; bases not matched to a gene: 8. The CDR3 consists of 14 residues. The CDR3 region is CASSLGQGEGEAFF. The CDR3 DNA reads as TGTGCCAGCTCACTAGGACAGGGCGAAGGTGAAGCTTTCTTT. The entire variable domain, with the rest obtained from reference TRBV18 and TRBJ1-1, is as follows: NAGVMQNPRHLVRRRGQEARLRCSPMKGHSHVYWYRQLPEEGLKFMVYLQKENIIDESGMPKERFSAEFPKEGPSILRIQQVVRGDSAAYFCASSLGQGEGEAFFGQGTRLTVV.

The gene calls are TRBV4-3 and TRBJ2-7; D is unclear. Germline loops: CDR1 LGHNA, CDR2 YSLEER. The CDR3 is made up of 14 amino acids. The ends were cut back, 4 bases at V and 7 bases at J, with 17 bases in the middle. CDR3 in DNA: TGCGCCAGCAGCCCTGAGAGACTCCGTGAGGAGCAGTACTTC. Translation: CASSPERLREEQYF.